This T cell receptor (beta chain) was documented in a study of cytomegalovirus exposure and HLA in healthy donors. As for this clone: Its antigen is still unknown.

The donors were members of the roughly 120-subject validation cohort (separate from the roughly 660-subject first cohort). The junction had 5 bases not matched to a gene; V was cut back by 1 base and J by 5 bases. The CDR3 sequence is 15 residues long. Germline assignment: CDR1 SGHNT and CDR2 YENEEA. Study-wide results and limits: Some TCR beta chains (around 160 of them) were listed as cytomegalovirus-associated.

The data were produced by immunoSEQ multiplex PCR, yet TCRdb's version contains in-frame clones alone and is incomplete. The sample gives roughly 60,000 clones, about 95% of which show up once; approximately 2.5% is in the top ten. The origin of this receptor is a man between 18 and 29 years old in good health and CMV-seronegative. The sequenced sample consisted of PBMCs. This chain uses TRBV11-3 with TRBJ2-7, with TRBD2 identical over 10 bases. CDR3 loop: CASSLGTSGTDEQYF. The CDR3 DNA follows: TGTGCCAGCAGCTTAGGAACTAGCGGGACCGACGAGCAGTACTTC.